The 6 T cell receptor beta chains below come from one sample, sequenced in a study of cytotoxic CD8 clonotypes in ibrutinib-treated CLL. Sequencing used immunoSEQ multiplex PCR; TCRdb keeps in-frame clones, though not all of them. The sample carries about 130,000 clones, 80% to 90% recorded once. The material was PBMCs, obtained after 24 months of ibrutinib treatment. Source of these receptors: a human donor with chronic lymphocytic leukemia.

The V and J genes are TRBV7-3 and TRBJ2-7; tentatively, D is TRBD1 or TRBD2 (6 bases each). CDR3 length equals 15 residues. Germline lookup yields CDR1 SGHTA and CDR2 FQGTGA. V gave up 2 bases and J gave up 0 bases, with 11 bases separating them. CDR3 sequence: CASSLQGGISYEQYF. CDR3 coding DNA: TGTGCCAGCAGCTTACAAGGGGGGATCTCCTACGAGCAGTACTTC.

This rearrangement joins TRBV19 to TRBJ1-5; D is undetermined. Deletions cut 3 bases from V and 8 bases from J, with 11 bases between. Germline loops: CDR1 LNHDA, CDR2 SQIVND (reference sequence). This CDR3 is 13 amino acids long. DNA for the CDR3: TGTGCCAGTAGTATCGTAGCGATCGAGCCCCAGCATTTT. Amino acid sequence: CASSIVAIEPQHF.

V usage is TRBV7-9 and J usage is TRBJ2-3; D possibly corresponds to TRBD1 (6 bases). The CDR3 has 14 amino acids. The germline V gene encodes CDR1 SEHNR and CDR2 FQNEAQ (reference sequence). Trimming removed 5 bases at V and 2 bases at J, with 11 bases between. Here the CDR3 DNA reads TGTGCCAGCAGCCCCTGGGACACCACAGATACGCAGTATTTT. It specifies CASSPWDTTDTQYF. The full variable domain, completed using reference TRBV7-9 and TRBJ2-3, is DTGVSQNPRHKITKRGQNVTFRCDPISEHNRLYWYRQTLGQGPEFLTYFQNEAQLEKSRLLSDRFSAERPKGSFSTLEIQRTEQGDSAMYLCASSPWDTTDTQYFGPGTRLTVL.

The CDR3 here is CASSISMVVEKLFF. CDR3 in DNA: TGTGCCAGTAGTATTTCCATGGTGGTGGAAAAACTGTTTTTT. V and J are TRBV19 and TRBJ1-4; unclear D gene. Trimming cost V 3 bases and J 8 bases, with 13 bases left between them. The V gene's germline CDR1 is LNHDA and CDR2 SQIVND (reference sequence). This CDR3 is 14 amino acids long. The full variable domain, its missing parts supplied by reference TRBV19 and TRBJ1-4, is DGGITQSPKYLFRKEGQNVTLSCEQNLNHDAMYWYRQDPGQGLRLIYYSQIVNDFQKGDIAEGYSVSREKKESFPLTVTSAQKNPTAFYLCASSISMVVEKLFFGSGTQLSVL.

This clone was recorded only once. The CDR3 sequence: CASSQVIGLGGDEQFF. The CDR3, as DNA: TGTGCCAGCAGCCAAGTTATCGGACTAGGAGGCGATGAGCAGTTCTTC. The rearrangement links TRBV4-2 to TRBJ2-1; 7 bases align to TRBD2. This CDR3 comprises 16 residues. Germline V CDR1 and CDR2: LGHNA, YNFKEQ. Trimming cost V 1 base and J 8 bases; bases outside gene matches: 11.

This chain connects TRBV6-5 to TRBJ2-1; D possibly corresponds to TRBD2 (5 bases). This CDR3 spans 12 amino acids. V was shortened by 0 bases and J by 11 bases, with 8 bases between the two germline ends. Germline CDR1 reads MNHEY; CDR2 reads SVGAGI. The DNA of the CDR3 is TGTGCCAGCAGTTACTCGAACGGGAAGCAGTTCTTC. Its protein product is CASSYSNGKQFF.